The table lists the clone carrying this T cell receptor (beta chain) with a count of one. Authors' analysis steps: The assay estimated nucleated cells by amplifying reference gene primers. Measured with immunoSEQ multiplex PCR; TCRdb has only the in-frame clones, and not every one. The V and J calls and clone size come from that table; D and trimming were worked out from the DNA. Of 140,000 to 150,000 clones listed, 85% are singletons. This sample is part of a study of blood T cell repertoires in COVID-19. Study at large: There were acute and convalescent COVID-19 samples, and they came from the United States, Italy and Spain. T cells, B-cell-depleted T cells, or PBMCs supplied cDNA or gDNA.

The study drew participants aged about 18 to 89 years from some 25 US areas. The trim removed 4 bases at V and 6 bases at J, leaving 5 bases unmatched. The germline V gene encodes CDR1 LGHDT and CDR2 YNNKEL (reference sequence). The CDR3 loop spans 13 amino acids. The source material was PBMCs or T cells enriched from blood (not recorded which). V is TRBV3-1 (or the pseudogene TRBV3-2) and J is TRBJ1-2, with 7 bases identical to TRBD1. This clonotype was sampled from a woman aged 35 to 49 who had recovered from COVID-19. The CDR3 nucleotides read TGTGCCAGCAGCCCTGGGACAGCGAATGGCTACACCTTC. It translates to CASSPGTANGYTF.